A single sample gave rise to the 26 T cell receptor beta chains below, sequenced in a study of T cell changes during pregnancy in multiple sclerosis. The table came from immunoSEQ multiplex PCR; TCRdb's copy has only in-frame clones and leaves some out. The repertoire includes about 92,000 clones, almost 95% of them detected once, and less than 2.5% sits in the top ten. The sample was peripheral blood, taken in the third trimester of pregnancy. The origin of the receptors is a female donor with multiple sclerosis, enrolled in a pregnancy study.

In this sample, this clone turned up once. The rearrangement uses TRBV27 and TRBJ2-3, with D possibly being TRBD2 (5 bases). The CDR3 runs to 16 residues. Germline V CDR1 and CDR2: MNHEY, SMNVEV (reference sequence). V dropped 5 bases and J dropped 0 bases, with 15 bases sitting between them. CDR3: CASSPLRAGSTDTQYF. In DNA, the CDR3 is TGTGCCAGCAGTCCCCTGCGTGCGGGCAGCACAGATACGCAGTATTTT.

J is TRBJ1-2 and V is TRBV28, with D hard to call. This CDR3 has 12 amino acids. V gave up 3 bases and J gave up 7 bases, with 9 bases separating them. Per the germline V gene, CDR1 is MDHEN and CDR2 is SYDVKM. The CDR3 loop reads CASSLARPGYTF. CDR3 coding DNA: TGTGCCAGCAGTTTGGCCAGGCCTGGCTACACCTTC.

The CDR3 DNA is TGTGCCAGTAGTATGCAGGGTAGGAGTGAGCAGTTCTTC. It codes for CASSMQGRSEQFF. This rearrangement joins TRBV19 to TRBJ2-1, with a weak D call TRBD1 (5 bases). There are 13 residues in the CDR3. CDR1 and CDR2 (germline): LNHDA, SQIVND (reference sequence). V was clipped by 3 bases and J by 9 bases, with 12 bases between them.

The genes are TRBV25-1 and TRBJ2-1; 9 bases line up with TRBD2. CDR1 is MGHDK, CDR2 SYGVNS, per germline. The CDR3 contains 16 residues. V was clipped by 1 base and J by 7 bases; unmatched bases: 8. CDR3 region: CASSEFGSGSGNEQFF. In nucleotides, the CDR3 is TGTGCCAGCAGTGAATTTGGTAGCGGGAGCGGTAATGAGCAGTTCTTC.

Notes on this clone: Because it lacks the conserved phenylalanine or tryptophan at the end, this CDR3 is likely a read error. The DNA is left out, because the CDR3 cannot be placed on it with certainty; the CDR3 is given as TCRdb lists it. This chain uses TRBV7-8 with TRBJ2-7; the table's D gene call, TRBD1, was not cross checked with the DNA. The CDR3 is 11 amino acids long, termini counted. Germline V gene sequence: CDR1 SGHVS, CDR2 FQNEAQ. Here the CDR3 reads CASSIGQKIVL.

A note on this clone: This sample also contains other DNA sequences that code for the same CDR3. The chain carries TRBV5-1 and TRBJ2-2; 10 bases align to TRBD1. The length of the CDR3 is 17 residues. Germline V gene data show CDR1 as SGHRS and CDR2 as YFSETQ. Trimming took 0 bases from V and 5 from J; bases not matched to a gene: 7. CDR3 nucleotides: TGCGCCAGCAGCTTGGGACAGGGGGCGAGGAATACCGGGGAGCTGTTTTTT. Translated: CASSLGQGARNTGELFF.

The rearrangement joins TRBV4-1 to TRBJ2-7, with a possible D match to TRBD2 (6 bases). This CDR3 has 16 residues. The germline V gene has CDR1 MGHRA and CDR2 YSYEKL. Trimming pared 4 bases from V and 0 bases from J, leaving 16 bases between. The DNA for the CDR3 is TGCGCCAGCAGCCCATACCGGGACTCAAGCTCCTACGAGCAGTACTTC. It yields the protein CASSPYRDSSSYEQYF.

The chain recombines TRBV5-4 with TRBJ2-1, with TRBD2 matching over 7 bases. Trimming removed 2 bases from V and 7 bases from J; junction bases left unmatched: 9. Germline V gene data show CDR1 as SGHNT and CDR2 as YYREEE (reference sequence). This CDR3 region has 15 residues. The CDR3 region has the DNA TGTGCCAGCAGCTTCTGGGACTATGGTAAGAATGAGCAGTTCTTC. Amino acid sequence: CASSFWDYGKNEQFF.

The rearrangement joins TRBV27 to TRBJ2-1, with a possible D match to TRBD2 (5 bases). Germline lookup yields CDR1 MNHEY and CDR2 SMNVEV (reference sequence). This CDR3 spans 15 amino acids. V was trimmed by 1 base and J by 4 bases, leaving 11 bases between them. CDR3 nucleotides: TGTGCCAGCAGTTTATTTTCGAGAGGGTACAATGAGCAGTTCTTC. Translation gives CASSLFSRGYNEQFF.

The CDR3 region is CASSPTGDTNQPQHF. Here the CDR3 DNA reads TGTGCCAGCAGCCCGACAGGGGATACCAATCAGCCCCAGCATTTT. The chain has TRBV2 and TRBJ1-5; 8 bases are shared with TRBD1. CDR3 length equals 15 residues. Germline V CDR1 and CDR2: SNHLY, FYNNEI. Germline trimming cut 6 bases from V and 3 bases from J; bases unmatched to any gene: 7.

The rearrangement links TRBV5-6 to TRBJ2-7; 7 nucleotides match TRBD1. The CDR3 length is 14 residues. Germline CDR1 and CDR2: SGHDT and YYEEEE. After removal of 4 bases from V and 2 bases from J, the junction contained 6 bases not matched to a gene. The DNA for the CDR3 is TGTGCCAGCAGCCTACAGGGGAGAACCTACGAGCAGTACTTC. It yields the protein CASSLQGRTYEQYF.

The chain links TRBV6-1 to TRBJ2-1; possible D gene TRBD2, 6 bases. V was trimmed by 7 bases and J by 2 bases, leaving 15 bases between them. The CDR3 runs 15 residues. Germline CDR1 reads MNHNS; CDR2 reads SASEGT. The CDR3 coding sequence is TGTGCCAGCAACCCTCGGGGCGGGACCTACAATGAGCAGTTCTTC. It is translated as CASNPRGGTYNEQFF.

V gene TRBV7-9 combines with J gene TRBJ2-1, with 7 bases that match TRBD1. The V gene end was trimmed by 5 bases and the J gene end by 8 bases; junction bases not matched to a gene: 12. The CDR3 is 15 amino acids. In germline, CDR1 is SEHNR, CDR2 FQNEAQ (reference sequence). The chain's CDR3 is CASSPGDRVEHEQFF. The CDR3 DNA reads TGTGCCAGCAGCCCCGGAGACAGGGTCGAACATGAGCAGTTCTTC.

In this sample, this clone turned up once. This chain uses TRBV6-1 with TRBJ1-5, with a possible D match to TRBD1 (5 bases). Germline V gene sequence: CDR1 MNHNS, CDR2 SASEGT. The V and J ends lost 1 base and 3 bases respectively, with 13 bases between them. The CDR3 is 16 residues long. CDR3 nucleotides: TGTGCCAGCAGTGAAGATGGAAGGGGTTTCAATCAGCCCCAGCATTTT. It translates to CASSEDGRGFNQPQHF.

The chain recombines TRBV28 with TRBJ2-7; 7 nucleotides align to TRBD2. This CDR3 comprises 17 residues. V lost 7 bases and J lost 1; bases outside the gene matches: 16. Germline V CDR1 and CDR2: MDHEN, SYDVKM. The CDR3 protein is CASTLGGWREPSYEQYF. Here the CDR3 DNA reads TGTGCCAGCACCCTGGGAGGATGGCGGGAGCCATCCTACGAGCAGTACTTC. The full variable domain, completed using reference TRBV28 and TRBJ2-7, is DVKVTQSSRYLVKRTGEKVFLECVQDMDHENMFWYRQDPGLGLRLIYFSYDVKMKEKGDIPEGYSVSREKKERFSLILESASTNQTSMYLCASTLGGWREPSYEQYFGPGTRLTVT.

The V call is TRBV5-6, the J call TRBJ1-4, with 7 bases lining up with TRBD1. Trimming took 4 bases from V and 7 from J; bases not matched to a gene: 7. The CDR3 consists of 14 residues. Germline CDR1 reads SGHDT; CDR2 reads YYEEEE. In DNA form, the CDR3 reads TGTGCCAGCAGCGGGGGACAGTTAAGTGAAAAACTGTTTTTT. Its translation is CASSGGQLSEKLFF.

CDR3 region: CASSPRGRRTGELFF. The CDR3 bases are TGTGCCAGCAGCCCCAGGGGGCGACGTACCGGGGAGCTGTTTTTT. The chain recombines TRBV27 with TRBJ2-2, with 8 bases fitting TRBD1. Trimming at V came to 6 bases and at J to 5 bases, leaving 8 bases not matched to a gene. Germline-derived CDR1 and CDR2 are MNHEY and SMNVEV (reference sequence). This CDR3 is built from 15 residues.

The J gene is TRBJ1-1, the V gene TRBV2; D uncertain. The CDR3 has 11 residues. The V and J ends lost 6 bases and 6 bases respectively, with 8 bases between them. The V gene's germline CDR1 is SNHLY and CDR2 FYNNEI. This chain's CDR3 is CASRGVSEAFF. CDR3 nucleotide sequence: TGTGCCAGCAGGGGCGTATCTGAAGCTTTCTTT.

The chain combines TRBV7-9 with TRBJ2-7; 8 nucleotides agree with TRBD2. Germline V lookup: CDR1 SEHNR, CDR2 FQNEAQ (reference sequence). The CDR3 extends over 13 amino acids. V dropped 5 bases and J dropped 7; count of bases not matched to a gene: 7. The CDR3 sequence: CASSPGLAREQYF. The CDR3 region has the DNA TGTGCCAGCAGCCCCGGACTAGCACGGGAGCAGTACTTC.

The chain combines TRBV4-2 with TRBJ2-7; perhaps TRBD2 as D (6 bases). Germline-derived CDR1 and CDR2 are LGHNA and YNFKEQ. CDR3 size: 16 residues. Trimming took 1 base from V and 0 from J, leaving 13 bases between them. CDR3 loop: CASSQVPGSPSYEQYF. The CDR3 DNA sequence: TGTGCCAGCAGCCAAGTGCCCGGGAGTCCCTCCTACGAGCAGTACTTC.

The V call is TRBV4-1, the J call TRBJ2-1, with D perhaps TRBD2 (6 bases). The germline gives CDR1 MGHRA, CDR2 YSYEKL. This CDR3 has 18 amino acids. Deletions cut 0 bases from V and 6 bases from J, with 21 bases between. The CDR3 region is CASSQDLLRLEKGNEQFF. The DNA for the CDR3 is TGCGCCAGCAGCCAAGATCTACTCCGACTAGAGAAGGGCAATGAGCAGTTCTTC.

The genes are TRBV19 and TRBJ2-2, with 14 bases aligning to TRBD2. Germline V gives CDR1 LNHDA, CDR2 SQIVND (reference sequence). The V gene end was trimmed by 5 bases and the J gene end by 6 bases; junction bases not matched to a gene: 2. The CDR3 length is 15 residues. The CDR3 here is CASSGGLAGAGELFF. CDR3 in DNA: TGTGCCAGTAGTGGGGGACTAGCGGGAGCCGGGGAGCTGTTTTTT.

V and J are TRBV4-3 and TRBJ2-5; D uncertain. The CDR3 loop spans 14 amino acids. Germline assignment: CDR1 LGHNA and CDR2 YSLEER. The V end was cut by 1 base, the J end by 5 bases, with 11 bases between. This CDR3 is CASSQGRGVETQYF. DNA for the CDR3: TGCGCCAGCAGCCAAGGAAGAGGAGTGGAGACCCAGTACTTC.

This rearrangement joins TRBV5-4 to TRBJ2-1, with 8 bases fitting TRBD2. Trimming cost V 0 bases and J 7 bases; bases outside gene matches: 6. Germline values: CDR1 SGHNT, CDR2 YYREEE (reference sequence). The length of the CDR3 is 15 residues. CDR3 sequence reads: CASSLGLSGKNEQFF. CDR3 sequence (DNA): TGTGCCAGCAGCTTGGGTCTTAGCGGGAAAAATGAGCAGTTCTTC. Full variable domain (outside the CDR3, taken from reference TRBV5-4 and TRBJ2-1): ETGVTQSPTHLIKTRGQQVTLRCSSQSGHNTVSWYQQALGQGPQFIFQYYREEENGRGNFPPRFSGLQFPNYSSELNVNALELDDSALYLCASSLGLSGKNEQFFGPGTRLTVL.

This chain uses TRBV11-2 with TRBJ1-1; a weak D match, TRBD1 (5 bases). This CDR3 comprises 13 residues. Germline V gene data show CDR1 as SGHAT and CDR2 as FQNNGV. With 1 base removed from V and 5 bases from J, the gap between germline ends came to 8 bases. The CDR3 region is CASSLVAGTEAFF. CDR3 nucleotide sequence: TGTGCCAGCAGCTTAGTCGCAGGGACTGAAGCTTTCTTT.

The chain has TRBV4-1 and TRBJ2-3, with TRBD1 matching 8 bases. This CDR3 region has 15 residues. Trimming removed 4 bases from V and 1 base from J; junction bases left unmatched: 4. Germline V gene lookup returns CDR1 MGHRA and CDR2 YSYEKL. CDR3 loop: CASSLPGGGTDTQYF. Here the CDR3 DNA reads TGCGCCAGCAGCCTCCCAGGGGGCGGCACAGATACGCAGTATTTT.